The clone carrying this T cell receptor (beta chain) has only a few counts. These data originate in a study of identical twins. Template switching added a universal primer site; cDNA carried unique molecular identifiers. TCRdb reprocessed the 5' RACE reads via MiXCR and lists one record per CDR3 protein. The sample records about 470,000 distinct CDR3 sequences, more than 20% being singletons. CDR1 SGHRS and CDR2 YFSETQ come from the germline V gene. The V gene lost 1 base and the J gene lost 1 base, with 7 bases spanning the gap. The CDR3 runs 14 residues. This sample was also put to use in a study of T cells expressing NK-cell markers.

This TCR was recovered from a woman aged 18-29 years in good health. The sample was CD4+ T cells sorted from blood. The chain carries TRBV5-1 and TRBJ2-3, with D unclear. In DNA, the CDR3 is TGCGCCAGCAGCTTGACTGACGGCACAGATACGCAGTATTTT. Encoded protein: CASSLTDGTDTQYF.